These T cell receptor beta chains were read from a single sample in a study of molecular identifiers for immune sequencing clone quantification. TCRdb re-derived calls from the PCR reads in MiXCR, one entry per CDR3 protein. The table includes 250,000 to 400,000 distinct CDR3 sequences, about a fifth detected once. Source material: naive CD8+ T cells from blood, with Jurkat cell RNA spiked in. These receptors were collected from a human donor in good health. Some libraries in this study had Jurkat cell RNA spiked in. Each CDR3 is given with its conserved first and last residue. Where a row states a size, it is once, few, many or the class of an expanded clone; other rows omit it.

j_call v_call cdr3_length clone_size cdr3_aa
TRBJ2-5 TRBV20-1 16 many CSATVPQDIIQETQYF
TRBJ2-7 TRBV4-3 15 many CASSQDAGILDEQYF
TRBJ2-3 TRBV5-4 15 few CASSLYGGTADTQYF
TRBJ1-5 TRBV24-1 13 - CATSLDRGGPQHF
TRBJ2-5 TRBV5-1 12 few CASRGLGETQYF
TRBJ2-7 TRBV12-3/TRBV12-4 16 many CASSLGMSSVTNEQYF
TRBJ1-4 TRBV7-9 16 many CASTHTTTGQGGKLFF
TRBJ1-1 TRBV2 12 few CASSEWNAEAFF
TRBJ2-1 TRBV3-1 15 - CASSQEDVGYNEQFF
TRBJ2-3 TRBV18 16 few CASSPSPGASTDTQYF
TRBJ2-7 TRBV30 11 many CAWSGSYEQYF
TRBJ2-7 TRBV6-2/TRBV6-3 15 many CASSYPTDRAYEQYF
TRBJ1-4 TRBV20-1 16 once CSARGLLPGINEKLFF
TRBJ2-1 TRBV15 16 - CATNRERQNSYNEQFF
TRBJ1-4 TRBV28 17 many CASRQGRDRATNEKLFF
TRBJ2-1 TRBV3-1 17 few CASSQDFRDNSYNEQFF
TRBJ2-6 TRBV5-6 17 many CASSLAATHSGANVLTF
TRBJ2-6 TRBV27 15 - CASSALTSGANVLTF
TRBJ1-1 TRBV7-9 15 few CASSLAGQGGTEAFF
TRBJ2-1 TRBV20-1 16 many CSATGTSGRFSNEQFF
TRBJ1-1 TRBV28 16 few CASSFPVGQAWTEAFF
TRBJ1-1 TRBV6-2/TRBV6-3 14 few CASSSSAMNTEAFF
TRBJ2-7 TRBV5-1 15 many CASSLAGGGSYEQYF
TRBJ2-2 TRBV12-3/TRBV12-4 15 - CASSLVGVRTGELFF
TRBJ2-3 TRBV5-1 17 few CASSRNRDRVVTDTQYF
TRBJ1-1 TRBV6-2/TRBV6-3 14 - CATDVGGYNTEAFF
TRBJ1-5 TRBV6-2/TRBV6-3 15 many CASSYSRGGGQPQHF
TRBJ1-5 TRBV7-9 15 many CASSLGPTGHQPQHF
TRBJ2-2 TRBV7-2 19 many CASSFSMASGSKNTGELFF
TRBJ1-2 TRBV10-2 14 many CAVRGTGGAYGYTF
TRBJ2-3 TRBV29-1 11 many CSVDQDRTQYF
TRBJ2-3 TRBV20-1 14 - CSADVRTSTDTQYF
TRBJ2-7 TRBV19 14 many CASSNGAGYYEQYF
TRBJ1-1 TRBV12-3/TRBV12-4 13 many CASSIDINTEAFF